The 4 T cell receptor beta chains below were found in one sample sequenced in a study of molecular identifiers for immune sequencing clone quantification. MiXCR was run by TCRdb on the PCR reads, yielding one entry per CDR3 protein. The sample lists about 510,000 distinct CDR3 sequences, roughly 24% occurring once. Material for sequencing was naive CD8+ T cells from blood, with Jurkat cell RNA spiked in. The subset was: FACS-sorted CD8+CD4-CCR7+CD45RA+ naive T cells. Receptors were obtained from a human donor in good health. Some libraries in this study had Jurkat cell RNA spiked in.

This clonotype was detected ten times or more. The chain combines TRBV6-5 with TRBJ1-1; D is undetermined. The CDR3 has 11 residues. Germline loops: CDR1 MNHEY, CDR2 SVGAGI. Trimming stripped 2 bases from V and 8 bases from J, with 6 bases between. CDR3 DNA sequence: TGTGCCAGCAGTTACGCCGGGGAAGCTTTCTTT. The encoded protein is CASSYAGEAFF.

This clonotype appeared many times. This chain joins TRBV5-1 and TRBJ2-1; 7 nucleotides align to TRBD1. CDR1 is SGHRS, CDR2 YFSETQ, per germline. Losses at the gene ends were 3 bases for V and 9 bases for J; bases not matched to a gene: 6. The CDR3 runs to 13 residues. The CDR3 DNA reads TGCGCCAGCAGCTCGACAGGGTCCTTTGAGCAGTTCTTC. It encodes CASSSTGSFEQFF. Full variable domain (rest looked up from reference TRBV5-1 and TRBJ2-1): KAGVTQTPRYLIKTRGQQVTLSCSPISGHRSVSWYQQTPGQGLQFLFEYFSETQRNKGNFPGRFSGRQFSNSRSEMNVSTLELGDSALYLCASSSTGSFEQFFGPGTRLTVL.

The rearrangement joins TRBV11-3 to TRBJ2-1; 9 bases line up with TRBD2. V shed 5 bases, J shed 8 bases, and the junction held 4 bases outside the gene matches. CDR1 SGHNT and CDR2 YENEEA come from the germline V gene. The CDR3 sequence is 13 residues long. CDR3 protein: CASSVLAGHEQFF. The CDR3 coding sequence is TGTGCCAGCAGCGTACTAGCGGGCCATGAGCAGTTCTTC.

This clonotype came up a few times. J is TRBJ1-5 and V is TRBV28; maybe TRBD1 (5 bases). Germline CDR1 is MDHEN and CDR2 is SYDVKM. Trimming took off 4 bases at V and 0 bases at J, with 10 bases between the two ends. The CDR3 spans 15 residues. The CDR3 nucleotides are TGTGCCAGCAGTTGGGGGGTCAATAGCAATCAGCCCCAGCATTTT. Translated: CASSWGVNSNQPQHF.